This TCR beta chain was identified during a study of Ad26.COV2.S vaccination and SARS-CoV-2 variants. The sample's treatment: approximately 18 received Ad26.COV2.S at low or high dose, single or two shots; five or six received placebo; per-sample allocation not given. Day 63 after the first vaccine or placebo injection was the time point for sampling. Clones were read by immunoSEQ multiplex PCR, and TCRdb kept only the in-frame ones, dropping some. Of some 480,000 clones in the sample, roughly 87% were seen once. Germline CDR1 is MNHEY and CDR2 is SMNVEV (reference sequence). V was cut by 5 bases and J by 4 bases, with 15 bases left in between. The CDR3 has 14 residues.

The TCR originated in a person between 18 and 65 years old who received the Ad26.COV2.S COVID-19 vaccine or a placebo. The chain couples TRBV27 to TRBJ2-7; D may correspond to TRBD1 or TRBD2 (5 bases each). This specimen consisted of peripheral blood, obtained in a trial of Ad26.COV2.S vaccine versus placebo. The CDR3 nucleotides are TGTGCCAGCAGTCCCCATAGGGACGGGTACGAGCAGTACTTC. Its protein is CASSPHRDGYEQYF.